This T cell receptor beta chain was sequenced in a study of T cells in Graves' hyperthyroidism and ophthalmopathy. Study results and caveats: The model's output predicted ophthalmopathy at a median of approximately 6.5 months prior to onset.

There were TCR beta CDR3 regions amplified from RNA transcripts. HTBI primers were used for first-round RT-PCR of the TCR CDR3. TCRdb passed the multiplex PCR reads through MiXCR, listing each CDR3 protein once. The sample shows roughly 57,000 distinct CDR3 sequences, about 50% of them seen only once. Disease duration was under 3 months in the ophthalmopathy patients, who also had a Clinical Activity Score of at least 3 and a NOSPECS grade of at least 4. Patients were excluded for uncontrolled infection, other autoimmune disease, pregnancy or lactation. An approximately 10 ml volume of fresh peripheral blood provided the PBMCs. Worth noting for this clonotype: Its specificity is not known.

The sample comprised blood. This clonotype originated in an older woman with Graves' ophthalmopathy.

The CDR3 nucleotides read TGTGCCAGCAAAACGTCGGAGAACACAGATACGCAGTATTTT. Its translation: CASKTSENTDTQYF. The chain recombines TRBV2 with TRBJ2-3; the D is unclear. The germline V and J ends were trimmed by 7 bases and 2 bases, with 13 bases remaining between them. CDR1 is SNHLY and CDR2 is FYNNEI in the germline V gene. The CDR3 length is 14 residues. The full variable domain, completed using reference TRBV2 and TRBJ2-3, is EPEVTQTPSHQVTQMGQEVILRCVPISNHLYFYWYRQILGQKVEFLVSFYNNEISEKSEIFDDQFSVERPDGSNFTLKIRSTKLEDSAMYFCASKTSENTDTQYFGPGTRLTVL.